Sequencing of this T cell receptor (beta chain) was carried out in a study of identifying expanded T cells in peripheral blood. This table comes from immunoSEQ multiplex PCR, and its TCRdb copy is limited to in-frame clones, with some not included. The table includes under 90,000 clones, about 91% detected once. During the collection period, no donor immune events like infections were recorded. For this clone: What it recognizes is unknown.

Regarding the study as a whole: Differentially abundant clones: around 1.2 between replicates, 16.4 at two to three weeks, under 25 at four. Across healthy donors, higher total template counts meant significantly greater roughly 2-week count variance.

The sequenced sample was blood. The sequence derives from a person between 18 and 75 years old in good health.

CDR3 loop: CASSEGYEQYF. The CDR3 DNA is TGTGCCAGCAGTGAAGGCTACGAGCAGTACTTC. The rearrangement links TRBV6-1 to TRBJ2-7, with D uncertain. The CDR3 runs 11 residues. The germline V gene encodes CDR1 MNHNS and CDR2 SASEGT. Between the trimmed V and J ends, which lost 1 base and 3 bases, there was a span of 1 base.